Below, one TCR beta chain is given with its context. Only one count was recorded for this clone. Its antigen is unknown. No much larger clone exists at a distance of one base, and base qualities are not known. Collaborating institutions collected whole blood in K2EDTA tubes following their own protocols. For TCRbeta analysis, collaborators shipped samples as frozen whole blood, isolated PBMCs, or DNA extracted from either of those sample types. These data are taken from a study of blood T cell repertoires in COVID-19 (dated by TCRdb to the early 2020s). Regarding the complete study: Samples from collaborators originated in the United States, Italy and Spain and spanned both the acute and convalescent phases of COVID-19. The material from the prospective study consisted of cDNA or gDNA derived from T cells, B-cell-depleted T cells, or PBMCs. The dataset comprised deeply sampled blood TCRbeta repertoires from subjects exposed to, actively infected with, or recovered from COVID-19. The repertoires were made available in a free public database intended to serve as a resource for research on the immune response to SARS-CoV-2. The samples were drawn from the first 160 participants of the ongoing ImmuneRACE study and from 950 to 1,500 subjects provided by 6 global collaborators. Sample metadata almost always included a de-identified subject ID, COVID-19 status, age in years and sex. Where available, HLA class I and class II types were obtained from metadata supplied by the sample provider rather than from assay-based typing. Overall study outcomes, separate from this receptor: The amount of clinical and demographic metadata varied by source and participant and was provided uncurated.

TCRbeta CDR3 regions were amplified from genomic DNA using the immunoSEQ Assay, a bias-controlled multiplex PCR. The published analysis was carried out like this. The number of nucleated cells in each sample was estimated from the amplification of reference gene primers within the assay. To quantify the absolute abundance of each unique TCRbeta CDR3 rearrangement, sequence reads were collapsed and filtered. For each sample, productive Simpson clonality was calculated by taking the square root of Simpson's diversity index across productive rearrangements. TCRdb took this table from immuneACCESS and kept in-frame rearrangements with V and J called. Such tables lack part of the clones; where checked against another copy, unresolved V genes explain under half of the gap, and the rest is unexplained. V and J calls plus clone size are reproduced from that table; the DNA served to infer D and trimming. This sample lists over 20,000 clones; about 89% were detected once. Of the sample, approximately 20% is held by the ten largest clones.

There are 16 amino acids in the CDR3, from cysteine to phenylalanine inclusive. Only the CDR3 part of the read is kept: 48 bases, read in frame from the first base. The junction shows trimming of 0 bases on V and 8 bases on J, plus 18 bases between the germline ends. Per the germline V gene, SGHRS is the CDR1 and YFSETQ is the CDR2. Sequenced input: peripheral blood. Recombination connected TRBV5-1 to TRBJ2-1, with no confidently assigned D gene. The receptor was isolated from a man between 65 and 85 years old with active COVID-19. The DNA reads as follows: TGCGCCAGCAGCTTGGAAGCTCGGTCGGGTATCGATGAGCAGTTCTTC. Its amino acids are CASSLEARSGIDEQFF.